The next 5 T cell receptor beta chains were all read from a single sample in a study of regulatory T cells in long-lasting Graves disease. Documented time point: persistent/refractory GD, antithyroid drugs over 5 years with positive TRAb. Preparation of the TCR library used RNA extracted from PBMCs. Arm-PCR of CDR3 regions and iRepertoire HTBI primers were used to build TCR beta libraries. TCRdb re-called the multiplex PCR reads with MiXCR, one entry per CDR3 protein. In the table there are about 460,000 distinct CDR3 sequences, roughly 23% of which are singletons. Sequenced material: peripheral blood mononuclear cells (PBMCs), taken when the disease was refractory, from a patient treated with antithyroid drugs. The receptors come from a female donor with Graves disease.

This chain uses TRBV6-5 with TRBJ1-4; tentatively, D is TRBD1 (5 bases). This CDR3 is 17 amino acids long. The germline V gene encodes CDR1 MNHEY and CDR2 SVGAGI. V was trimmed by 0 bases and J by 2 bases, leaving 13 bases between them. The CDR3 nucleotides read TGTGCCAGCAGTTACTCATGGGGGGGGGACACTAATGAAAAACTGTTTTTT. It encodes CASSYSWGGDTNEKLFF.

At least ten counts were recorded for this clonotype. The chain couples TRBV7-8 to TRBJ1-5, with a tentative D call TRBD1 (5 bases). Between the trimmed V and J ends, which lost 2 bases and 6 bases, there was a span of 14 bases. This CDR3 has 15 residues. Germline V CDR1 and CDR2: SGHVS, FQNEAQ. CDR3 nucleotides: TGTGCCAGCAGCTTATTGGGACCATACACTCAGCCCCAGCATTTT. Its translation is CASSLLGPYTQPQHF. Complete variable domain (other parts from reference TRBV7-8 and TRBJ1-5): GAGVSQSPRYKVAKRGQDVALRCDPISGHVSLFWYQQALGQGPEFLTYFQNEAQLDKSGLPSDRFFAERPEGSVSTLKIQRTQQEDSAVYLCASSLLGPYTQPQHFGDGTRLSIL.

This clonotype showed up many times. V gene TRBV11-2 combines with J gene TRBJ2-3, with TRBD2 identical over 14 bases. V shed 6 bases, J shed 4 bases, and the junction held 6 bases outside the gene matches. Germline V gene lookup returns CDR1 SGHAT and CDR2 FQNNGV. CDR3 length: 16 amino acids. CDR3 nucleotide sequence: TGTGCCAGCAGAAAGGGACTAGCGGGAGAACCAGATACGCAGTATTTT. Its protein is CASRKGLAGEPDTQYF.

The CDR3 here is CASRVVGRRSYEQYF. The CDR3 coding sequence is TGTGCCAGCAGGGTCGTAGGGAGGAGGTCCTACGAGCAGTACTTC. The chain combines TRBV11-2 with TRBJ2-7; possible D gene TRBD2, 6 bases. The CDR3 is made up of 15 amino acids. V gave up 6 bases and J gave up 1 base, with 16 bases separating them. CDR1 SGHAT and CDR2 FQNNGV come from the germline V gene.

The rearrangement joins TRBV4-1 to TRBJ2-5; TRBD2 agrees at 12 bases. With 1 base clipped from V and 1 base from J, the junction kept 4 bases outside the gene matches. Germline values: CDR1 MGHRA, CDR2 YSYEKL. This CDR3 spans 17 amino acids. The CDR3 sequence is CASSQVETSGSQETQYF. Written as DNA, the CDR3 is TGCGCCAGCAGCCAAGTTGAGACTAGCGGGAGCCAAGAGACCCAGTACTTC.